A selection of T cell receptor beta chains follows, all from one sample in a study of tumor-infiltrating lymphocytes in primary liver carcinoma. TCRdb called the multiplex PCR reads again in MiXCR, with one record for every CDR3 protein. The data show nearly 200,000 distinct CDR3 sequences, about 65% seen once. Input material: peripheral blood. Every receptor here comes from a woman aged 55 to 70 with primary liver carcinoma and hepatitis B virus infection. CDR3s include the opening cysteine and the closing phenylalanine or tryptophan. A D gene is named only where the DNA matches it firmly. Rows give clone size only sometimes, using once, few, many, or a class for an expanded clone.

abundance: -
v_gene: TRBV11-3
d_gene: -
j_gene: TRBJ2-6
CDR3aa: CTSSFGWSDGANVLTF
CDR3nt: TGTACCAGCAGCTTCGGTTGGTCGGATGGGGCCAACGTCCTGACTTTC

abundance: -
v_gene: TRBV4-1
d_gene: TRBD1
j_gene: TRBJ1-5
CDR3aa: CASSQVSLGQVISSQPQHF
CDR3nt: TGCGCCAGCAGCCAAGTCTCCTTAGGACAGGTGATTAGCAGTCAGCCCCAGCATTTT

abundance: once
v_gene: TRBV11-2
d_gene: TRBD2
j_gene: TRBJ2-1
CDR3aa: CASGLREGIYNEQFF
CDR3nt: TGTGCCAGCGGCTTAAGGGAGGGGATCTACAATGAGCAGTTCTTC

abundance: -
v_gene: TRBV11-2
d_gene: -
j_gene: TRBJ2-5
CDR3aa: CASSPRDTQYF
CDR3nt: TGCGCCAGCAGCCCGAGGGACACCCAGTACTTC

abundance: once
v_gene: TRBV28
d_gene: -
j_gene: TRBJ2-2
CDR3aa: CTSSSPHTGELFF
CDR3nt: TGTACCAGCAGTTCCCCTCATACCGGGGAGCTGTTTTTT

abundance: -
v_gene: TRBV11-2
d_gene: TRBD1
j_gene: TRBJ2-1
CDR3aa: CASSSRQGQRFYNDRFF
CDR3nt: TGTGCCAGCAGCTCACGACAGGGACAGAGATTCTACAATGATCGGTTCTTC

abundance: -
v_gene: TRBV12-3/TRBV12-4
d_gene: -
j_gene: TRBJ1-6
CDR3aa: CASSLPRGGASPLHF
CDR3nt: TGTGCCAGCAGCCTCCCACGGGGAGGGGCTTCACCCCTCCACTTT

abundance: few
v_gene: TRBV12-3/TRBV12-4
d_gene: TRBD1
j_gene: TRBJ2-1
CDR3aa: CASSLRGTGAVEQLF
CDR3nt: TGTGCCAGCTCCCTTAGGGGGACAGGGGCTGTTGAGCAGCTCTTC

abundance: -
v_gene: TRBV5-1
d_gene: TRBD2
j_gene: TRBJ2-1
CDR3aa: CASSLVGEGTLDVQFF
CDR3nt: TGCGCCAGCAGCTTGGTAGGGGAGGGCACTTTGGATGTGCAGTTCTTC

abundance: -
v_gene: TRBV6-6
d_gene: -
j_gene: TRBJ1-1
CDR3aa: CASSYSIQGRAGTEAFF
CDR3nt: TGTGCCAGCAGTTACTCGATACAGGGCAGGGCGGGCACTGAAGCTTTCTTT

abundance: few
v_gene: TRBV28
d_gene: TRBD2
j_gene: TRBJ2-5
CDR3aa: CASTDGGSGETQYF
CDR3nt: TGTGCCAGCACCGATGGCGGGAGCGGGGAGACCCAGTACTTC

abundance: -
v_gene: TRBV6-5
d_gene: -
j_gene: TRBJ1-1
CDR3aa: CARRPRRGAQTTEAFF
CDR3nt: TGTGCCCGCAGACCCCGTCGGGGGGCGCAGACCACTGAAGCTTTCTTC

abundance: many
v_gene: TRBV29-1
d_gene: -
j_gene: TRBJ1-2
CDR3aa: CSVERGVNHYGYTF
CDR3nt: TGCAGCGTTGAAAGGGGGGTAAATCACTATGGCTACACCTTC

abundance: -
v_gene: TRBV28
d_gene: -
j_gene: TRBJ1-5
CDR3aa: CASSPTRPMKDSNQPQHF
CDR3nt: TGTGCCAGCAGTCCCACTCGACCGATGAAAGATAGCAATCAGCCCCAGCATTTT

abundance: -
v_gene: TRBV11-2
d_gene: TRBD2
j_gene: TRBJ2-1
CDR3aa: CANSLNSGRVDNEQFF
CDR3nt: TGTGCCAATAGCTTAAATAGCGGGAGGGTAGACAATGAGCAGTTCTTC

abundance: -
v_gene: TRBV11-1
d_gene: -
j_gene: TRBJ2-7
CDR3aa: CASRPNSYEQYF
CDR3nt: TGTGCCAGCCGCCCGAATTCCTACGAGCAATACTTC

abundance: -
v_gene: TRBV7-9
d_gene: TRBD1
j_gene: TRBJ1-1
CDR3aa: CARSLLGTGRGMNTEAFF
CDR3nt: TGTGCCAGAAGCTTATTGGGGACAGGGCGGGGAATGAACACTGAAGCTTTCTTT

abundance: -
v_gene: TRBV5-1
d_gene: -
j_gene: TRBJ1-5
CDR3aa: CASSFGEHNQPQHF
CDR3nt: TGCGCCAGCAGCTTCGGGGAGCACAATCAGCCCCAGCATTTT

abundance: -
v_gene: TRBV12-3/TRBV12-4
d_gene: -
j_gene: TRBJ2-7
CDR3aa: CTSSLQVSRAPYF
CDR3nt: TGTACCAGCAGTTTACAAGTTTCGAGGGCCCCGTACTTC

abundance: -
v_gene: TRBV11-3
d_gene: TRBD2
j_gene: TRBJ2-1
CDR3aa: CANSLGTSNEQFF
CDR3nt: TGTGCCAACAGCTTAGGGACTAGCAATGAGCAGTTCTTC

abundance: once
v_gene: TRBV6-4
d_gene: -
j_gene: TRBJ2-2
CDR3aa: CASSASALGSGELFF
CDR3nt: TGTGCCAGCAGCGCCAGCGCCCTTGGTAGCGGGGAGCTGTTTTTT

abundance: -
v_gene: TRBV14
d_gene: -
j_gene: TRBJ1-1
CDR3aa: CTSSQNMGTEAFF
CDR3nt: TGTACCAGCAGCCAGAACATGGGGACTGAAGCTTTCTTT

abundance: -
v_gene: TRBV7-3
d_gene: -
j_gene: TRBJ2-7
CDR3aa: CVSSPTGAYSYEQYF
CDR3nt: TGTGTCAGCAGCCCAACCGGGGCTTACTCCTACGAGCAGTACTTC

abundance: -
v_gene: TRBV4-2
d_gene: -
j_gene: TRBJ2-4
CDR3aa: CAISRESPSGRVGPGNIQYF
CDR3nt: -

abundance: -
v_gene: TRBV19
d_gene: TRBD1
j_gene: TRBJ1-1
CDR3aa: CASIAGTERNTEAFF
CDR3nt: TGTGCCAGTATCGCTGGGACAGAGCGTAACACTGAAGCTTTCTTT

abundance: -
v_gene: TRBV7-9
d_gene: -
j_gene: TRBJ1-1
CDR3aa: CASSYLPTEAFF
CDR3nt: TGTGCCAGTAGCTACCTCCCCACTGAAGCTTTCTTT

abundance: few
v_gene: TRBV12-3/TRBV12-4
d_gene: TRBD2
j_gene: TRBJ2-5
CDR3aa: CASTERGGGQETQYF
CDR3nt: TGTGCCAGCACCGAACGGGGGGGGGGCCAAGAGACCCAGTACTTC

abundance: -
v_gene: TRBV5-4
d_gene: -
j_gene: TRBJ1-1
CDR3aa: CASCWDNTEAFF
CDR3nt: TGTGCCAGCTGCTGGGACAACACTGAAGCTTTCTTT

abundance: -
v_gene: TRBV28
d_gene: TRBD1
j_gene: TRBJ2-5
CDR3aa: CASSLGQGVMETQYF
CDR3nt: TGTGCCAGCAGTTTAGGTCAGGGGGTCATGGAGACCCAGTACTTC

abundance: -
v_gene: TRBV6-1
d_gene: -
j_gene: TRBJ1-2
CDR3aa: CASSEAGEFHTF
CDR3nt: TGTGCCAGCAGTGAAGCTGGTGAGTTCCACACCTTC

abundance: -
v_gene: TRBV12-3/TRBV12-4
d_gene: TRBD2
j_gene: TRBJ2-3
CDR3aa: CASNFSGRANTDTQYF
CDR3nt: TGTGCCAGCAATTTTAGCGGGAGGGCCAACACAGATACGCAGTATTTT

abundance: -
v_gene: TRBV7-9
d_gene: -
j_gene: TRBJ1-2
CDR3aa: CASSKDRYYGYTF
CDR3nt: TGTGCCAGCAGCAAAGACAGATACTATGGCTACACCTTC